This T cell receptor (beta chain) is drawn from a study of shared clonotypes between healthy human individuals. General observations from the study: Non-shared clonotypes were found to have lower generation probabilities than the clonotypes that were shared by all four of the sorted-subset donors. Sorted-subset sequencing, rarefaction showed, was incomplete despite large depth.

Method: immunoSEQ multiplex PCR; TCRdb's copy keeps in-frame clones and lacks some. The sample gives more than 2 million clones, 93% of which show up once; more than 1.5% is in the top ten. The germline gives CDR1 SGDLS, CDR2 YYNGEE. V gave up 2 bases and J gave up 2 bases; unmatched junction bases: 1. The CDR3 runs to 15 residues. Naivety among CD8 cells was defined by CD45RO negativity and positive CCR7 selection, thereby excluding terminally differentiated effector memory CD45RA+ cells. Donors comprised healthy HIV-negative adults lacking recent acute infections or vaccinations. Turning to this clone: As yet, its antigen is unknown.

This chain links TRBV9 with TRBJ2-1; TRBD2 agrees at 10 bases. The specimen was naive CD8+ T cells from PBMCs. The source is a man between 18 and 35 years old in good health. Some clones in this sample may be carry-over from other donors' samples. This chain's CDR3 is CASSVGLATYNEQFF. The CDR3 DNA sequence: TGTGCCAGCAGCGTGGGACTAGCGACCTACAATGAGCAGTTCTTC.